This TCR beta chain was recovered during a study of early T cells in non-severe SARS-CoV-2 infection. Trimming removed 3 bases from V and 3 bases from J; junction bases left unmatched: 5. Looked up from germline, CDR1 is LGHDT and CDR2 is YNNKEL (reference sequence). CDR3 length: 15 residues. Attached unique molecular identifiers marked individual cDNA molecules. TCRdb recomputed calls from the 5' RACE reads with MiXCR, one row per CDR3 protein. Of roughly 46,000 distinct CDR3 sequences detected, less than 10% appear once; the ten largest clones hold over 4.5%. The sample holds many counts of this clonotype.

The chain carries TRBV3-1 and TRBJ1-1; TRBD1 matches at 9 bases. The source was whole blood, collected at baseline. This clonotype was sampled from an adult who was a healthcare worker with PCR-confirmed SARS-CoV-2 infection or an uninfected control (not recorded which). The CDR3 spells CASSQTDRGDTEAFF. Here the CDR3 DNA reads TGTGCCAGCAGCCAGACTGACAGGGGGGACACTGAAGCTTTCTTT.